The clone carrying this TCR beta chain was detected a few times. This entry is derived from a study of T-cell reconstitution after alpha-beta-depleted transplantation in children. Unique molecular identifiers tagged the TCRbeta library. One entry per CDR3 protein results from TCRdb running MiXCR on the PCR reads. The table has 150,000 to 200,000 distinct CDR3 sequences, just over 14% seen once; the top ten hold around 13%. The CDR3 is 13 residues long. Germline assignment: CDR1 MDHEN and CDR2 SYDVKM. Trimming took 9 bases from V and 5 from J, leaving 13 bases between them. This receptor was obtained from a human donor who donated a stem cell graft to a child with acute lymphoblastic leukemia. Sample: PBMCs from the stem cell graft donor, taken from the stem cell graft. This chain uses TRBV28 with TRBJ2-2; D is uncertain. The CDR3, as DNA: TGTGCCAGTCGTGCGCAGCCGACCGGGGAGCTGTTTTTT. Its translation: CASRAQPTGELFF.